Included here is one T cell receptor beta chain sequence, with context. This clone's antigen is unknown. The junction departs from germline at one end; a sequencing error may be responsible. Library generation was performed with the immunoSEQ multiplex PCR assay. For the multiplex PCR, a mixture combining 60 forward primers for TCR Vbeta segments and 13 reverse primers for TCR Jbeta segments was used. The CDR3 region of rearranged TCR beta genes was amplified from genomic DNA with a multiplex PCR assay. Amplified TCR beta libraries were sequenced as 87-base-pair reads on the Illumina HiSeq System. The published analysis was carried out like this. Across the 670 or so repertoires, a later analysis counted 60 million to 90 million unique TCR beta chains, 8.5 million to 12 million of which were shared by at least two donors. To remove PCR and sequencing errors, raw reads were error-corrected and collapsed into unique sequences using a nearest-neighbor algorithm that merged closely related sequences. Alignment of CDR3 sequences to IMGT reference sequences was used to assign V, D and J gene segments. For a sequence to be retained, at least a six-nucleotide match to both a V gene segment and a J gene segment was required. Rearrangements were classified as productive when the CDR3 lacked stop codons and remained in frame with V and J, and all other rearrangements were classified as non-productive. Following IMGT convention, CDR3 was defined as the stretch from the second conserved V-encoded cysteine to the conserved J-encoded phenylalanine. In an earlier analysis of around 600 of the donors, sequences lacking an unambiguous match to a single V gene segment were excluded. An earlier analysis of 500 to 600 of the donors classified V segments as functional when productive rearrangements were above 56.7% and as segregating when the standard deviation between donors was above 5%. A statistical classification framework was developed to diagnose cytomegalovirus status using the catalog of TCR beta chain sequences. A later analysis assigned V and J genes by comparing TCR nucleotide sequences with IMGT/GENE-DB human TR gene sequences. The TCRdist pipeline was used in a later analysis to assign CDR3 sequences and most-parsimonious VDJ recombination scenarios. In a later analysis, every TCR beta chain was defined by the combination of its CDR3 amino acid sequence and its V-gene family, and reads without a unique V-gene family were dropped. As a way to deal with suspected cross-contamination and a sequencing artifact, a later analysis dropped roughly 620 nucleotide sequences that were highly shared and had low generation probability. In a later analysis, a clonal expansion index was calculated for each public chain from normalized within-repertoire ranks of inferred template counts. In a later analysis, generation probabilities were computed using a VDJ recombination model fitted to out-of-frame rearrangements, and the results were checked against IGoR. In a later analysis, hypergeometric tests were used to score TCR-TCR, TCR-HLA and TCR-CMV co-occurrence, with a repertoire-size bias correction applied to TCR pairs. A later analysis estimated false discovery rates by permuting HLA or CMV assignments 20 times. In a later analysis, co-occurring TCRs were grouped using DBSCAN, with TCRdist sequence similarity added in when clustering inside HLA-allele-positive subsets. Repertoires with fewer than 30,000 or more than 120,000 public chains were left out of co-occurrence clustering, as were four to six repertoires with anomalous nucleotide sharing. TCRdb stores this immuneACCESS table with in-frame sequences only. Part of the clones is absent; in the studies checked, under half of the shortfall reflects unresolved V genes, and no reason is known for the rest. That table is the source of V, J and clone size, and D and trimming were worked out from the DNA. This sample comprises 70,000 to 100,000 clones, approximately 80% of them detected only once. The ten most abundant clones make up approximately 2% of the sample.

In total, approximately 690 healthy bone marrow donors made up the cohort. At the time of sampling, every cohort member was nominally healthy, though immune exposures that went unrecorded were likely present. The donor was CMV seronegative and was included in the group of a few hundred seronegative cohort members. A peripheral blood sample was provided by each donor, and peripheral blood mononuclear cells were used for TCR beta sequencing. Genomic DNA extraction from the blood cell samples was performed with the Qiagen DNeasy Blood Extraction Kit. This record belongs to a study of cytomegalovirus exposure and HLA in healthy donors (dated by TCRdb to 2015 to 2018). In terms of the full investigation: An earlier analysis of approximately 640 of the donors reported 250 to 300 Gb of sequence data and around 110 million unique TCR beta sequences from approximately 180 million T cells. Roughly 310 gigabases of sequencing data and tens of millions of unique TCR sequences were included in an early release covering over 600 HLA-typed donors. In addition to the first cohort of roughly 670 subjects, a separate validation cohort of 120 different subjects was used. To study patterns of TCR occurrence, a later analysis re-analyzed previously published TCR beta repertoires from around 660 donors and added high-resolution HLA genotyping. The study aimed to test whether signatures of past pathogen exposure could be identified by cataloging public T cell receptors. Of the 300 to 500 genotyped donors, more than 75% were placed in the genetic ancestry cluster associated with self-reported Caucasian donors. All discovery cohort repertoires had been generated using a single sequencing platform. The study profiled the T cell repertoires of about 720 subjects by immunosequencing and related them to cytomegalovirus serostatus. Four to six DR-DQ haplotypes were handled as single units for association and clustering, since linkage in the cohort was strong. To decide whether each TCR beta V gene segment behaved as functional or pseudogenic, an earlier analysis of approximately 590 of the donors relied on high-throughput TCR beta sequencing. Donor age, sex, ethnicity and CMV serostatus were compiled alongside the repertoire data. To predict cytomegalovirus infection status, the study combined high-throughput TCR immunosequencing, statistical association of individual TCRs with disease status, and machine learning. Rather than using new phenotypic data, the later analysis identified candidate immune exposures from TCR beta sequences and from how often those sequences occurred across donors. Typing coverage differed by locus: A, B, C, DRB1 and DQB1 were typed in roughly 620-630 donors, DQA1 in 500 to 550, DPA1 in around 580, and DPB1 in 472. HLA typing included class I and class II loci at four-digit resolution. A later genetic analysis used genome-wide SNP genotypes for about three fifths of the roughly 700 donors, treating that subset as a discovery cohort. Among about 400 genotyped donors of the cohort, an average of approximately 200,000 unique TCR beta nucleotide sequences was sequenced per donor, of which roughly 17% were non-productive.

Overall study outcomes, separate from this receptor: A later analysis found that TCR association rates varied across HLA loci, with DRB1 alleles showing the most associated TCRs and HLA-C alleles the fewest. It was suggested by the authors that the approach could potentially be generalized to other disease states and immunological phenotypes. Roughly uniform sequencing depth across donors was assumed in presence/absence analyses, although this assumption may not hold. Most CMV-associated TCR beta chains appeared to be HLA-restricted in a later analysis, and the HLA associations seemed to be driven largely by CMV exposure. The classifier was reported to diagnose cytomegalovirus status with high specificity and sensitivity in both the original cohort and the validation cohort. A further reported finding was that TCR beta sequences accurately predicted the HLA-A and HLA-B alleles for most subjects in the first cohort. Because HLA typing was missing for some donors at each locus, association tests included only the typed subset. Because counts were too low, more than 15 rarely observed V segments, including chromosome 9 orphons, were excluded from the earlier analysis of 500 to 700 of the donors. Compared with equally common non-associated chains, HLA-associated TCR beta chains in a later analysis were more clonally expanded and had lower generation probabilities. When HLA alleles, especially DR and DQ, strongly co-occurred, TCR associations were difficult to assign to individual alleles. In the study, approximately 160 TCR beta chains were listed as associated with cytomegalovirus. A later genetic analysis associated a missense DCLRE1C variant with V-gene and J-gene trimming of TCR beta chains, and an independent cohort replicated the association. The only immune exposure information available for the cohort was CMV serostatus. In a later analysis, several top co-occurrence clusters were reported to appear linked to parvovirus B19, influenza, CMV and Epstein-Barr virus. The cohort was sequenced for TCR beta chains only, and without alpha or paired-chain data the features that could be detected were limited. Correlated functional status among segregating V segments might be attributable to linkage disequilibrium, but an unknown experimental factor could not be ruled out. In vitro tests confirmed that three of the cytomegalovirus-associated TCR beta chains recognize cytomegalovirus antigens. In a later genetic analysis, fewer N-insertions in productive TCRs were reported among donors in an Asian-associated ancestry cluster than the roughly 700-donor mean. Because the 87-base-pair reads could not distinguish some IMGT-functional V segments, including TRBV6-2 and TRBV6-3, those segments were excluded. A cluster of highly shared sequence variants was judged likely to represent a technical artifact of the sequencing pipeline. At a false discovery rate of 0.05, a later analysis linked 15,000 to 20,000 TCR beta sequences to specific HLA alleles. Most TCR sequences were observed very rarely across donors, whereas some public TCRs were present in many individuals. In an earlier analysis of more than 450 of the donors, most TCR beta V segments were observed in productive rearrangements about 90% or about 30% of the time, broadly matching IMGT annotations.

The CDR1 and CDR2 encoded by the germline V gene (reference sequence) are SEHNR and FQNEAQ. The CDR3 goes from the cysteine to the phenylalanine over 16 residues. Only the CDR3 part of the read is kept: 48 bases, read in frame from the first base. Sample: PBMCs. This TCR derives from a man in his late teens or twenties in good health and CMV-seronegative. The chain is encoded by TRBV7-9 joined to TRBJ1-2; 6 matching bases give a weak D call of TRBD1. The nucleotides are TGTTCCAGCAGCTTTAGCGGGGGGCCCCGGGACTATGGCTACACCTTC. This is translated as CSSSFSGGPRDYGYTF.